This TCR beta chain was profiled in a study of T-cell memory formation after mild COVID-19. Whole-study findings and limits: In pre-infection memory, a portion of responding clones appeared, which suggested that cross-reactive memory joined. Contracting CD8+ clones were enriched in EMRA, CD4+ mainly in CM and EM.

TCRdb called the 5' RACE reads again in MiXCR, with one record for every CDR3 protein. The sample includes 250,000 or so distinct CDR3 sequences, about 20% seen only once; the top ten take under 30%. This clonotype has just a few counts. The antigen is unknown. The CDR3 has 16 amino acids. Looked up from germline, CDR1 is SGHRS and CDR2 is YFSETQ. The V gene lost 0 bases and the J gene lost 0 bases, with 10 bases spanning the gap. Material for sequencing was PBMCs or a T cell subset sorted from them (not recorded which). The receptor's source is a man aged 18 to 35 who had mild COVID-19 (a few samples of this study predate the infection). Cell type and time point are not known. This chain links TRBV5-1 with TRBJ1-3; D call uncertain. The CDR3 is CASSLGYRSSGNTIYF. CDR3 DNA sequence: TGCGCCAGCAGCTTGGGTTACCGGAGCTCTGGAAACACCATATATTTT.